The 31 T cell receptor beta chains below were found in one sample sequenced in a study of human T cells and chemical hapten exposure. TCRdb fed the RACE reads into MiXCR, producing one record per CDR3 protein. This table holds about 99,000 distinct CDR3 sequences, 9.5% to 15% found once. The time point was: patch test 1, 2 weeks after DPC sensitization. The treatment here: therapeutic diphenylcyclopropenone sensitization with weekly scalp DPC. Here the sequenced sample was whole blood, taken in connection with sensitization to the hapten diphenylcyclopropenone (DPC). These receptor sequences come from a woman in her thirties or forties with alopecia areata. Some clones in this sample may be carry-over from other donors' samples.

In this sample, this clonotype turned up many times. The chain employs TRBV28 and TRBJ2-7; 8 bases line up with TRBD1. In germline, CDR1 is MDHEN, CDR2 SYDVKM. With 2 bases clipped from V and 5 bases from J, the junction kept 8 bases outside the gene matches. The CDR3 loop spans 15 amino acids. The CDR3 is CASSLPGGMGNEQYF. CDR3 nucleotide sequence: TGTGCCAGCAGTTTACCAGGGGGCATGGGGAACGAGCAGTACTTC.

This chain uses TRBV29-1 with TRBJ2-5; D not resolved. The V end lost 3 bases, the J end lost 1 base, and 6 bases lay between the germline ends. Germline lookup yields CDR1 SQVTM and CDR2 ANQGSEA. CDR3 length equals 12 residues. CDR3 coding DNA: TGCAGCGTTGACAAGCTCCAAGAGACCCAGTACTTC. It translates to CSVDKLQETQYF.

The rearrangement joins TRBV7-6 to TRBJ2-7, with 11 nucleotides matching TRBD1. Losses at the gene ends were 5 bases for V and 3 bases for J; bases not matched to a gene: 3. Germline loops: CDR1 SGHVS, CDR2 FNYEAQ. The CDR3 runs to 14 residues. The DNA of the CDR3 is TGTGCCAGCAGCCTGGACAGGGGGCGCTACGAGCAGTACTTC. The encoded protein is CASSLDRGRYEQYF.

This clonotype was seen more than once but under ten times. This CDR3 reads CASSAAGLTDTQYF. CDR3 nucleotide sequence: TGTGCCAGCAGTGCAGCCGGGCTCACAGATACGCAGTATTTT. V usage is TRBV6-5 and J usage is TRBJ2-3; D call uncertain. Trimming shortened V by 5 bases and J by 2 bases, and 11 bases separated the two germline ends. The CDR3 extends over 14 amino acids. Germline CDR1 reads MNHEY; CDR2 reads SVGAGI.

This clonotype occurred many times. The chain recombines TRBV6-2 or TRBV6-3 with TRBJ2-2, with no clear D. V was shortened by 5 bases and J by 3 bases, with 16 bases between the two germline ends. CDR1 and CDR2 (germline): MNHEY, SVGEGT. This CDR3 has 16 amino acids. In DNA form, the CDR3 reads TGTGCCAGCAGTGACCGGGCAGACCGTCACACCGGGGAGCTGTTTTTT. It yields the protein CASSDRADRHTGELFF.

The chain is built from TRBV7-2 and TRBJ1-4; no reliable D call. The CDR3 loop spans 13 amino acids. The germline V gene encodes CDR1 SGHTA and CDR2 FQGNSA. V was pared by 6 bases and J by 8 bases, with 13 bases between. The CDR3 region has the DNA TGTGCCAGCAGGCGGGGATCCCAAGAAAAACTGTTTTTT. It is translated as CASRRGSQEKLFF.

This rearrangement joins TRBV7-9 to TRBJ2-1; 10 bases align to TRBD2. The germline V gene encodes CDR1 SEHNR and CDR2 FQNEAQ (reference sequence). V dropped 4 bases and J dropped 7; count of bases not matched to a gene: 7. The length of the CDR3 is 15 residues. CDR3 protein: CASSSGTSVVNEQFF. The CDR3 DNA reads TGTGCCAGCAGCTCCGGGACTAGCGTTGTAAATGAGCAGTTCTTC.

The chain recombines TRBV27 with TRBJ1-1; TRBD1 might be the D (6 bases). V shed 2 bases and J shed 4 bases, with 14 bases lying between them. There are 15 residues in the CDR3. CDR1 is MNHEY, CDR2 SMNVEV, per germline (reference sequence). Here the CDR3 DNA reads TGTGCCAGCAGTTTAGGAGCGGGGGCGGGCACTGAAGCTTTCTTT. Its translation is CASSLGAGAGTEAFF.

The chain recombines TRBV6-2 or TRBV6-3 with TRBJ2-4, with D unclear. V lost 10 bases and J lost 8, with 18 bases in between. Per the germline V gene, CDR1 is MNHEY and CDR2 is SVGEGT. There are 13 residues in the CDR3. The CDR3 coding sequence is TGTGCCACCAGATGGAGTGGGCAGGACATTCAGTACTTC. This codes for CATRWSGQDIQYF.

This clonotype was recorded many times. The V and J genes are TRBV18 and TRBJ1-5; 11 nucleotides match TRBD1. Germline V gene lookup returns CDR1 KGHSH and CDR2 LQKENI. There are 17 residues in the CDR3. V shed 3 bases and J 5 bases; nucleotides not matched to a gene: 9. The CDR3 bases are TGTGCCAGCTCACCCACTCCGGACAGGGGGCCTCATCAGCCCCAGCATTTT. Its translation is CASSPTPDRGPHQPQHF.

This clonotype appeared many times. This chain links TRBV7-2 with TRBJ1-5, with D perhaps matching TRBD1 (6 bases). The CDR3 consists of 15 residues. Trimming removed 5 bases at V and 6 bases at J, with 17 bases between. The germline V gene has CDR1 SGHTA and CDR2 FQGNSA. The chain's CDR3 is CASSRQGGERQPQHF. The CDR3 DNA is TGTGCCAGCAGCCGTCAAGGGGGTGAGCGTCAGCCCCAGCATTTT.

This clonotype has ten or more counts. The chain couples TRBV6-2 or TRBV6-3 to TRBJ1-2; no clear D. V lost 2 bases, J lost 7 bases, and 8 bases lay in between. The CDR3 loop spans 12 amino acids. The germline V gene encodes CDR1 MNHEY and CDR2 SVGEGT. CDR3 nucleotides: TGTGCCAGCAGTTACGCCGGGTCTGGCTACACCTTC. Translated: CASSYAGSGYTF.

This chain joins TRBV2 and TRBJ2-3, with TRBD2 as a possible D gene (5 bases). The CDR3 sequence is 12 residues long. Trimming took off 6 bases at V and 5 bases at J, with 9 bases between the two ends. CDR1 is SNHLY, CDR2 FYNNEI, per germline. CDR3 DNA sequence: TGTGCCAGCAGCGTTCGGGGAGATACGCAGTATTTT. Its translation is CASSVRGDTQYF. Complete variable domain (other parts from reference TRBV2 and TRBJ2-3): EPEVTQTPSHQVTQMGQEVILRCVPISNHLYFYWYRQILGQKVEFLVSFYNNEISEKSEIFDDQFSVERPDGSNFTLKIRSTKLEDSAMYFCASSVRGDTQYFGPGTRLTVL.

V usage is TRBV7-9 and J usage is TRBJ2-5; 11 positions agree with TRBD1. The V and J ends lost 4 bases and 2 bases, in that order; junction bases with no gene match: 3. Germline CDR1 reads SEHNR; CDR2 reads FQNEAQ (reference sequence). The CDR3 extends over 15 amino acids. The CDR3 loop reads CASSSGQGGQETQYF. The CDR3 DNA is TGTGCCAGCAGCTCGGGACAGGGGGGTCAAGAGACCCAGTACTTC.

This chain joins TRBV9 and TRBJ2-7; D uncertain. This CDR3 has 15 residues. V lost 0 bases, J lost 4 bases, and 14 bases lay in between. Germline values: CDR1 SGDLS, CDR2 YYNGEE. The CDR3 nucleotides read TGTGCCAGCAGCGTAGGCCGTGGGTCTAATTACGAGCAGTACTTC. Its protein product is CASSVGRGSNYEQYF.

This clonotype was found a few times. This rearrangement joins TRBV20-1 to TRBJ2-3; D unclear. This CDR3 spans 10 amino acids. The germline gives CDR1 DFQATT, CDR2 SNEGSKA (reference sequence). V shed 6 bases and J shed 3 bases, with 4 bases lying between them. Here the CDR3 DNA reads TGCAGTGCCGTGACAGATACGCAGTATTTT. It is translated as CSAVTDTQYF.

This clonotype was counted many times. The rearrangement uses TRBV6-5 and TRBJ2-5; the D gene is possibly TRBD1 (6 bases). CDR3 size: 15 residues. The germline gives CDR1 MNHEY, CDR2 SVGAGI. V lost 0 bases and J 3 bases, leaving 11 bases between the germline ends. CDR3 residues: CASSYSMGAEETQYF. The CDR3 coding sequence is TGTGCCAGCAGTTACTCGATGGGGGCAGAAGAGACCCAGTACTTC.

The rearrangement links TRBV12-3 or TRBV12-4 to TRBJ2-3, with 9 bases fitting TRBD1. V lost 7 bases and J lost 6; bases outside the gene matches: 11. The CDR3 contains 15 residues. The CDR3 here is CASIIQGAQLDTQYF. The CDR3 DNA follows: TGTGCCAGCATCATACAGGGGGCTCAATTGGATACGCAGTATTTT.

This clonotype occurred many times. The chain is built from TRBV5-1 and TRBJ2-7; D is ambiguous. Between the trimmed V and J ends, which lost 1 base and 1 base, there was a span of 6 bases. CDR1 is SGHRS and CDR2 is YFSETQ in the germline V gene. This CDR3 contains 13 residues. The CDR3 DNA is TGCGCCAGCAGCTTGAGGGTTTCCTACGAGCAGTACTTC. Protein: CASSLRVSYEQYF. Supplemented by reference TRBV5-1 and TRBJ2-7, the full variable domain reads KAGVTQTPRYLIKTRGQQVTLSCSPISGHRSVSWYQQTPGQGLQFLFEYFSETQRNKGNFPGRFSGRQFSNSRSEMNVSTLELGDSALYLCASSLRVSYEQYFGPGTRLTVT.

This clonotype occurred a few times. The rearrangement uses TRBV12-3 or TRBV12-4 and TRBJ1-1, with D uncertain. V lost 3 bases and J lost 4, with 9 bases in between. The length of the CDR3 is 13 residues. CDR3 coding DNA: TGTGCCAGCAGTTTCCAGGAGCGCACTGAAGCTTTCTTT. Translating gives CASSFQERTEAFF.

This clonotype was seen a few times. The rearrangement uses TRBV4-2 and TRBJ2-2; D remains ambiguous. V was clipped by 2 bases and J by 7 bases, with 8 bases between them. This CDR3 has 13 amino acids. Germline V gives CDR1 LGHNA, CDR2 YNFKEQ. CDR3 DNA: TGTGCCAGCAGCCAAACACATGGCGGGGAGCTGTTTTTT. Its protein is CASSQTHGGELFF.

V is TRBV7-9 and J is TRBJ1-2; the D gene is possibly TRBD1 (6 bases). Germline CDR1 and CDR2: SEHNR and FQNEAQ (reference sequence). This CDR3 region has 17 residues. V lost 5 bases and J lost 0, with 19 bases in between. The CDR3 loop reads CASSPLDGGLPNYGYTF. The CDR3 DNA follows: TGTGCCAGCAGCCCCCTCGATGGGGGCCTACCTAACTATGGCTACACCTTC.

This chain links TRBV7-2 with TRBJ2-5; maybe TRBD2 (6 bases). The CDR3 spans 16 residues. CDR1 and CDR2 (germline): SGHTA, FQGNSA. V gave up 1 base and J gave up 4 bases, with 16 bases separating them. The DNA of the CDR3 is TGTGCCAGCAGCTTAGGGCTAGCGCGGGTCGGAGAGACCCAGTACTTC. It encodes CASSLGLARVGETQYF.

This rearrangement joins TRBV28 to TRBJ2-7; TRBD2 agrees at 10 bases. This CDR3 is built from 15 residues. Unmatched junction bases numbered 9, after V lost 3 bases and J lost 7 bases. Germline V gives CDR1 MDHEN, CDR2 SYDVKM. The CDR3, as DNA: TGTGCCAGCAGTTTTAGAGGACTAGCGGCCCTTGAGCAGTACTTC. It codes for CASSFRGLAALEQYF.

This clonotype has more than one count but fewer than ten. The J gene is TRBJ1-1, the V gene TRBV6-5; D might be TRBD1 (5 bases). V lost 8 bases to trimming and J lost 7 bases, with 20 bases between them. CDR1 is MNHEY and CDR2 is SVGAGI in the germline V gene. This CDR3 is built from 14 residues. CDR3 in amino acids: CASRFTGNVGEAFF. The CDR3 DNA reads TGTGCCAGCCGCTTTACAGGTAATGTCGGTGAAGCTTTCTTT.

The chain's CDR3 is CASSSRLSGETQYF. The CDR3 DNA sequence: TGTGCCAGCAGCTCCCGACTGTCGGGAGAGACCCAGTACTTC. V is TRBV3-1 and J is TRBJ2-5; D not certain. CDR1 LGHDT and CDR2 YNNKEL come from the germline V gene (reference sequence). V lost 5 bases and J 4 bases, leaving 14 bases between the germline ends. This CDR3 spans 14 amino acids.

This clonotype was seen only a few times. The rearrangement joins TRBV3-1 to TRBJ2-7, with 12 nucleotides matching TRBD2. The CDR3 covers 15 residues. Trimming cost V 4 bases and J 5 bases; bases outside gene matches: 6. From germline, CDR1 is LGHDT and CDR2 YNNKEL (reference sequence). CDR3 bases: TGTGCCAGCAGCCCCACTAGCGGGAGGACCCACGAGCAGTACTTC. Amino acid sequence: CASSPTSGRTHEQYF.

This clonotype was observed a handful of times. The chain employs TRBV20-1 and TRBJ2-4, with D hard to call. CDR3 length: 12 residues. The V end was cut by 5 bases, the J end by 0 bases, with 5 bases between. Germline CDR1 and CDR2: DFQATT and SNEGSKA (reference sequence). The CDR3, as DNA: TGCAGTGCTGGGCTAGCCAAAAACATTCAGTACTTC. Encoded protein: CSAGLAKNIQYF.

J is TRBJ2-5 and V is TRBV27; D is unclear. Trimming cost V 3 bases and J 5 bases, with 16 bases left between them. Germline CDR1 is MNHEY and CDR2 is SMNVEV (reference sequence). The CDR3 extends over 15 amino acids. The CDR3 here is CASSLVLGGYETQYF. CDR3 DNA sequence: TGTGCCAGCAGTTTGGTCCTTGGCGGTTATGAGACCCAGTACTTC.

The J gene is TRBJ2-3, the V gene TRBV9; a possible D gene is TRBD1 (5 bases). The CDR3 totals 14 residues. The V gene lost 2 bases and the J gene lost 2 bases, with 9 bases spanning the gap. The V gene's germline CDR1 is SGDLS and CDR2 YYNGEE. CDR3 protein: CASSVTATTDTQYF. The CDR3 bases are TGTGCCAGCAGCGTGACAGCAACCACAGATACGCAGTATTTT.

The chain carries TRBV28 and TRBJ2-5; 12 positions agree with TRBD1. Trimming took 8 bases from V and 5 from J; bases not matched to a gene: 6. Germline CDR1 and CDR2: MDHEN and SYDVKM. The CDR3 has 14 residues. CDR3 DNA: TGTGCCAGCGGGACAGGGGGCAGTAGGGAGACCCAGTACTTC. It translates to CASGTGGSRETQYF.